This T cell receptor (beta chain) was found in a study of blood T cell repertoires in COVID-19. Study-wide context: Samples of COVID-19 (acute and convalescent) were obtained from the United States, Italy and Spain. PBMCs, B-cell-depleted T cells, or T cells provided the cDNA or gDNA that made up the material.

Original data processing: Reference gene primers were amplified, and this amplification served to estimate nucleated cell counts. Clones were sequenced by immunoSEQ multiplex PCR, and TCRdb holds only the in-frame ones, with some missing. That table gives V, J and clone size, and the DNA gave D and trimming. The sample consists of around 250,000 clones, about 88% of them appearing once. The sequencing sample was made of peripheral blood. This clonotype was obtained from a woman aged 70-85 years with active or convalescent COVID-19.

The CDR3 here is CASSGGPRSYNEQFF. CDR3 nucleotide sequence: TGTGCCAGCTCGGGGGGGCCCCGCTCCTACAATGAGCAGTTCTTC. The chain uses TRBV18 and TRBJ2-1, with D perhaps TRBD2 (7 bases). Trimming took off 6 bases at V and 0 bases at J, with 12 bases between the two ends. Germline V gene lookup returns CDR1 KGHSH and CDR2 LQKENI. The CDR3 is made up of 15 amino acids.